The 14 T cell receptor beta chains below were found in one sample sequenced in a study of regulatory T cells in long-lasting Graves disease. Documented time point: newly diagnosed GD, antithyroid drugs for less than 3 months. Making the TCR library involved RNA that had been extracted from PBMCs. With iRepertoire HTBI primers and Arm-PCR of CDR3 regions, TCR beta libraries were built. TCRdb re-derived calls from the multiplex PCR reads in MiXCR, one entry per CDR3 protein. Of some 560,000 distinct CDR3 sequences listed, roughly 15% are singletons. These records were also assigned to another study, of T cells in Graves' hyperthyroidism and ophthalmopathy.

Sequenced here: peripheral blood mononuclear cells (PBMCs), sampled at new diagnosis, from a patient treated with antithyroid drugs. The receptors stem from a woman aged 35-60 years with Graves disease.

The chain is built from TRBV28 and TRBJ1-6; D is unclear. The V end lost 3 bases, the J end lost 4 bases, and 22 bases lay between the germline ends. Germline CDR1 is MDHEN and CDR2 is SYDVKM. This CDR3 comprises 19 residues. CDR3 sequence (DNA): TGTGCCAGCAGTTTCGTAAAGGGTCGTTCACGGGTATATAATTCACCCCTCCACTTT. Residues: CASSFVKGRSRVYNSPLHF. The whole variable domain, remainder taken from reference TRBV28 and TRBJ1-6, is DVKVTQSSRYLVKRTGEKVFLECVQDMDHENMFWYRQDPGLGLRLIYFSYDVKMKEKGDIPEGYSVSREKKERFSLILESASTNQTSMYLCASSFVKGRSRVYNSPLHFGNGTRLTVT.

The genes are TRBV7-8 and TRBJ1-5; a possible D gene is TRBD1 (5 bases). The CDR3 length is 15 residues. The germline gives CDR1 SGHVS, CDR2 FQNEAQ. Trimming took 2 bases from V and 2 from J, leaving 10 bases between them. The CDR3 protein is CASSLKSRGNQPQHF. As DNA, the CDR3 is TGTGCCAGCAGCTTAAAGTCCAGGGGCAATCAGCCCCAGCATTTT.

A few counts support this clonotype. One junction end does not reproduce the germline sequence, and a read error may be involved. This chain connects TRBV19 to TRBJ2-7; possibly TRBD2 for D (5 bases). The CDR3 loop spans 14 amino acids. CDR1 is LNHDA and CDR2 is SQIVND in the germline V gene (reference sequence). The DNA for the CDR3 is TGTGCCAGTAGTTCACGGGAATCTTCCTCCGAGCAGTACTTC. Translation gives CASSSRESSSEQYF.

The CDR3 region has the DNA TGCAGTGCGGGCCTCCAGGGGGCTTGGGCCAACGTCCTGACTTTC. Its protein is CSAGLQGAWANVLTF. J is TRBJ2-6 and V is TRBV20-1, with 8 bases identical to TRBD1. CDR3 length: 15 residues. Germline lookup yields CDR1 DFQATT and CDR2 SNEGSKA (reference sequence). The V and J ends lost 6 bases and 5 bases, in that order; junction bases with no gene match: 9.

This clonotype came up many times. The chain couples TRBV19 to TRBJ1-1, with 8 nucleotides matching TRBD1. The CDR3 is 18 amino acids. After removal of 5 bases from V and 1 base from J, the junction contained 15 bases not matched to a gene. From germline, CDR1 is LNHDA and CDR2 SQIVND (reference sequence). The CDR3 bases are TGTGCCAGTAGTCCTGGTCGAAACAGGGGGTTAACGAACACTGAAGCTTTCTTT. This gives the protein CASSPGRNRGLTNTEAFF.

The chain carries TRBV29-1 and TRBJ2-7, with D unresolved. Germline-derived CDR1 and CDR2 are SQVTM and ANQGSEA. The CDR3 covers 11 residues. Trimming removed 1 base at V and 4 bases at J, with 5 bases between. CDR3 in DNA: TGCAGCGTTGAAGTTGCTTACGAGCAGTACTTC. Protein: CSVEVAYEQYF.

The rearrangement joins TRBV4-1 to TRBJ2-7; either TRBD1 or TRBD2 may fit D (5 bases each). This CDR3 comprises 15 residues. Trimming stripped 2 bases from V and 0 bases from J, with 11 bases between. Looked up from germline, CDR1 is MGHRA and CDR2 is YSYEKL. CDR3 amino acids: CASSQRDGRSYEQYF. The CDR3 DNA is TGCGCCAGCAGCCAAAGGGACGGACGCTCCTACGAGCAGTACTTC.

Details on this clonotype: The junction does not match germline at one end; this may be a read error. The chain recombines TRBV7-3 with TRBJ2-1, with a weak D call TRBD2 (5 bases). This CDR3 region has 14 residues. CDR1 and CDR2 from the germline V gene are SGHTA and FQGTGA. Here the CDR3 reads CASSQERTYNEQFF. CDR3 nucleotides: TGCGCCAGCAGCCAAGAGCGGACTTACAATGAGCAGTTCTTC.

There are a few counts of this clonotype. The rearrangement joins TRBV12-3 or TRBV12-4 to TRBJ1-6; D is uncertain. The CDR3 spans 14 residues. V was pared by 6 bases and J by 9 bases, with 15 bases between. The CDR3 DNA reads TGTGCCAGCAGGGCCGGGCGGGTGAGTTCACCCCTCCACTTT. It translates to CASRAGRVSSPLHF.

This clonotype came up a few times. The rearrangement uses TRBV6-1 and TRBJ1-3; TRBD1 matches at 7 bases. The V gene end was trimmed by 5 bases and the J gene end by 2 bases; junction bases not matched to a gene: 12. This CDR3 has 17 amino acids. Germline V CDR1 and CDR2: MNHNS, SASEGT. DNA for the CDR3: TGTGCCAGCAGTCGGACAGGATCGCAACGACCTGGAAACACCATATATTTT. Amino acid sequence: CASSRTGSQRPGNTIYF.

This clonotype appeared many times. The CDR3 loop is CASSAAGGVSPLHF. The CDR3 coding sequence is TGTGCCAGCAGCGCAGCGGGGGGCGTTTCACCCCTCCACTTT. The rearrangement joins TRBV28 to TRBJ1-6, with TRBD1 as a possible D gene (6 bases). The CDR3 is 14 residues long. V was pared by 6 bases and J by 9 bases, with 15 bases between. Germline loops: CDR1 MDHEN, CDR2 SYDVKM.

This clonotype was seen at least ten times. The V call is TRBV3-1, the J call TRBJ1-1, with TRBD1 as a possible D gene (5 bases). V lost 3 bases to trimming and J lost 1 base, with 9 bases between them. The length of the CDR3 is 14 residues. Per the germline V gene, CDR1 is LGHDT and CDR2 is YNNKEL (reference sequence). The CDR3 DNA is TGTGCCAGCAGCCAGACAGATGGGAACACTGAAGCTTTCTTT. This codes for CASSQTDGNTEAFF.

The chain employs TRBV2 and TRBJ1-5, with D hard to call. Germline CDR1 reads SNHLY; CDR2 reads FYNNEI. Trimming shortened V by 6 bases and J by 1 base, and 10 bases separated the two germline ends. The CDR3 sequence is 14 residues long. CDR3 sequence: CASSLMMSNQPQHF. CDR3 nucleotides: TGTGCCAGCAGCTTAATGATGAGCAATCAGCCCCAGCATTTT.

This clonotype came up many times. The J gene is TRBJ1-1, the V gene TRBV20-1; D not resolved. Germline CDR1 DFQATT, CDR2 SNEGSKA (reference sequence). V lost 4 bases to trimming and J lost 8 bases, with 11 bases between them. The CDR3 covers 11 residues. The CDR3 nucleotides read TGCAGTGCTACCCGGACGGAAGAAGCTTTCTTT. Its translation: CSATRTEEAFF.